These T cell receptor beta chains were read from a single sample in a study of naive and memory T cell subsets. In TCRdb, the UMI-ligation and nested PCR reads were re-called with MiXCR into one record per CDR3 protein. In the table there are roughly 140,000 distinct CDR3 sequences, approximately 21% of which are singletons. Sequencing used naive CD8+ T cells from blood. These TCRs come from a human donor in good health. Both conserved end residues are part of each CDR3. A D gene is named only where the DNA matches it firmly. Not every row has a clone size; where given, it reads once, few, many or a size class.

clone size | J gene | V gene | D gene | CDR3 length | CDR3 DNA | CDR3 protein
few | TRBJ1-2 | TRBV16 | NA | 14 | TGTGCCAGCAGCCAATTAGGCGGCAGAGAATACTACACCTTC | CASSQLGGREYYTF
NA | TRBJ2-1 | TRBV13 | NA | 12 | TGTGCCAGCAGCTTAGGGACAGCGGACGAGTTCTTC | CASSLGTADEFF
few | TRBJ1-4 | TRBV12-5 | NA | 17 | TGTGCTAGTGGTTTGGTACCGGGGGCGGCAACTAATGAAAAACTGTTTTTT | CASGLVPGAATNEKLFF
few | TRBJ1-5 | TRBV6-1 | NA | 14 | TGTGCCAGCAGTGCCGTAGGGGGGGATCAGCCCCAGCATTTT | CASSAVGGDQPQHF
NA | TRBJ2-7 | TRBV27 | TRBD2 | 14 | TGTGCCAGCAGTTGGAGGGAGGGGTTCTCCGAGCAGTACTTC | CASSWREGFSEQYF
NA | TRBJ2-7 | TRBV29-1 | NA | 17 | TGCAGCGTTGAAGAGGGTCTACTGGGAGCGTCGACCTACGAGCAGTACTTC | CSVEEGLLGASTYEQYF
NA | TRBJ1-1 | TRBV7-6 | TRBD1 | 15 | TGTGCCAGCAGCCAGGGACAGGGTTTTGCGACTGAAGCTTTCTTT | CASSQGQGFATEAFF
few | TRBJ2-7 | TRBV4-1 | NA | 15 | TGCGCCAGCAGCCACCCATCTGAATATGCCTACGAGCAGTACTTC | CASSHPSEYAYEQYF
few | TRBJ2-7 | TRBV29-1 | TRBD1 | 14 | TGCAGCACCTTAGGGGGGACAGGGGGCTTCGAGCAGTACTTC | CSTLGGTGGFEQYF
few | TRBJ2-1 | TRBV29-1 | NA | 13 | TGCAGCGTGTGGAGTCAGACCTACAATGAGCAGTTCTTC | CSVWSQTYNEQFF
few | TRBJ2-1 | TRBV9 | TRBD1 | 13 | TGTGCCAGCAGCGAGGACCAGGGGGATGAGCAGTTCTTC | CASSEDQGDEQFF
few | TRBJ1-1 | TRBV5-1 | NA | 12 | TGCGCCAGCAGCCCAAATCCCGGTGAAGCTTTCTTT | CASSPNPGEAFF
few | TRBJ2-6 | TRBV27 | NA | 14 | TGTGCCAGCAGGGAGTGGTCCGGGGCCAACGTCCTGACTTTC | CASREWSGANVLTF
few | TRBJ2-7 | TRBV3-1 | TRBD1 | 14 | TGTGCCAGCAGTACGGGACAGGGTACCTACGAGCAGTACTTC | CASSTGQGTYEQYF
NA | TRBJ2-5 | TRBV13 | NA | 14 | TGTGCCAGCAGCTTAGCAGGGAACGAAGAGACCCAGTACTTC | CASSLAGNEETQYF
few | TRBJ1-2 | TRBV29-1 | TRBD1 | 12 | TGCAGCGTGGGGGACAGGTTCTATGGCTACACCTTC | CSVGDRFYGYTF
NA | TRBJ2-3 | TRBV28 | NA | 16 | TGTGCCAGCAGTTTATCCGCAGGGATCAGCACAGATACGCAGTATTTT | CASSLSAGISTDTQYF
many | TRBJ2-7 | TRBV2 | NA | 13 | TGTGCCAGCAGTGCAGGGGACTCCTACGAGCAGTACTTC | CASSAGDSYEQYF
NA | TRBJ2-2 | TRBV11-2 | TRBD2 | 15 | TGTGCCAGCAGACCGGGGGGGGAAGAGGCCGGGGAGCTGTTTTTT | CASRPGGEEAGELFF
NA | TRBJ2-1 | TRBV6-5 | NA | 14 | TGTGCCAGCAGTTATGAGTCGGACTACAATGAGCAGTTCTTC | CASSYESDYNEQFF
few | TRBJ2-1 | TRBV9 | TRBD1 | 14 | TGTGCCAGCAGCTTACGACAGGGCCCCAATGAGCAGTTCTTC | CASSLRQGPNEQFF
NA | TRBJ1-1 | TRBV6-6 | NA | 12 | TGTGCCAGCAGACTAGGGGGCACTGAAGCTTTCTTT | CASRLGGTEAFF
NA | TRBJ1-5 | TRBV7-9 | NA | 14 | TGTGCCAGCAGCTTTGCAGAGACCAATCAGCCCCAGCATTTT | CASSFAETNQPQHF
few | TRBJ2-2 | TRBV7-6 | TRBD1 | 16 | TGTGCCAGCAGCCCCCGACAGGGGATTTACACCGGGGAGCTGTTTTTT | CASSPRQGIYTGELFF
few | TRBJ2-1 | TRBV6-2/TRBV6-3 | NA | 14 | TGTGCCAGCAGTTACGGGACCGATTTCGATGAGCAGTTCTTC | CASSYGTDFDEQFF
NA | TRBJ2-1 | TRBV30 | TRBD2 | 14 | TGTGCCTGGAGCGGTAGCGGGACCTACAATGAGCAGTTCTTC | CAWSGSGTYNEQFF
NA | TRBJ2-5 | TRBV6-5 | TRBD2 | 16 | TGTGCCAGCAGTTACTCCTTCGGCGGGGAGGGAGAGACCCAGTACTTC | CASSYSFGGEGETQYF
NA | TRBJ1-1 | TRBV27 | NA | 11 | TGTGCCAGCAGTTTTGCGGATGAAGCTTTCTTT | CASSFADEAFF
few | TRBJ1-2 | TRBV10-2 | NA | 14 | TGCGCCAGCAGTGGACGTGGGAATAACTATGGCTACACCTTC | CASSGRGNNYGYTF
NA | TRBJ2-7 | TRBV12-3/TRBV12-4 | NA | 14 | TGTGCCAGCAGTTTAGAAGGGGGGCCCTACGAGCAGTACTTC | CASSLEGGPYEQYF
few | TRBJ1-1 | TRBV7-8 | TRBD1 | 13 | TGTGCCAGCAGCTTAGGGGGACAGAATGAAGCTTTCTTT | CASSLGGQNEAFF
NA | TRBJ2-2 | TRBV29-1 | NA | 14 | TGCAGCGTTGATCCGGGTACGAACACCGGGGAGCTGTTTTTT | CSVDPGTNTGELFF
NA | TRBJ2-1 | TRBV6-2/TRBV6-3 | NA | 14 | TGTGCCAGCAGCCAGCCGGCTGGTCACAATGAGCAGTTCTTC | CASSQPAGHNEQFF
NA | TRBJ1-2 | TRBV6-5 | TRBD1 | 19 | TGTGCCAGCAGTTACTCGCCGGGACAGGGAGGGGAATGGAACTATGGCTACACCTTC | CASSYSPGQGGEWNYGYTF
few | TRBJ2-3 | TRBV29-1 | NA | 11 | TGCAGCGTAACGGGCACAGATACGCAGTATTTT | CSVTGTDTQYF
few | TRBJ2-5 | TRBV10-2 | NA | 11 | TGCGCCAGCAGTGAGAGGGAGACCCAGTACTTC | CASSERETQYF
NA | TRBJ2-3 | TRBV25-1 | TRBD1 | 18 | TGTGCCAGCAGTGAATACCCCGGGACAGGGGACGGGTCAGATACGCAGTATTTT | CASSEYPGTGDGSDTQYF
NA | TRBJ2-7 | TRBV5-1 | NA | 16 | TGCGCCAGCAGAGACTTAGGAGGGGCTAGCTCCTACGAGCAGTACTTC | CASRDLGGASSYEQYF
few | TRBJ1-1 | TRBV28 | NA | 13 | TGTGCCAGCAGTTTTAATGGTTGGACTGAAGCTTTCTTT | CASSFNGWTEAFF
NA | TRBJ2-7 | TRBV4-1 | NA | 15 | TGCGCCAGCAGCGAACGGGTGGAATACTCCTACGAGCAGTACTTC | CASSERVEYSYEQYF
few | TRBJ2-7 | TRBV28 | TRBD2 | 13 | TGTGCCAGCAGCCTAGCGGGAGCGGGGGAGCAGTACTTC | CASSLAGAGEQYF
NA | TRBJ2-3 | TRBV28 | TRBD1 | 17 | TGTGCCAGCAGTTTATCCCCCGACAGGGGAGTTACAGATACGCAGTATTTT | CASSLSPDRGVTDTQYF
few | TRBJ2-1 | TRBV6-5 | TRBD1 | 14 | TGTGCCAGCAAAAGACAGGGGACCTACAATGAGCAGTTCTTC | CASKRQGTYNEQFF
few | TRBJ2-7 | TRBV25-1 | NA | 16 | TGTGCCAGCAGTGAATTCGGTGGGGACCCAACCGACGAGCAGTACTTC | CASSEFGGDPTDEQYF
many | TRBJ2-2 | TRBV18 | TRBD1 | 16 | TGTGCCAGCTCACCGCCCGACAGGGAAAGGGCCGGGGAGCTGTTTTTT | CASSPPDRERAGELFF
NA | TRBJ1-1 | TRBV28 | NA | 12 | TGTGCCAGCACGACAGGGAACACTGAAGCTTTCTTT | CASTTGNTEAFF
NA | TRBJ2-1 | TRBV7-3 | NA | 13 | TGTGCCAGCAGTTCTTCTTGGGGCAACGAGCAGTTCTTC | CASSSSWGNEQFF
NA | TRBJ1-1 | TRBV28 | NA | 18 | TGTGCCAGCAGTTTATCAGTAGAGGTAGCGGGGGACAACACTGAAGCTTTCTTT | CASSLSVEVAGDNTEAFF
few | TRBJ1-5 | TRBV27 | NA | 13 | TGTGCCAGCAGTTCCACCCGGAATCAGCCCCAGCATTTT | CASSSTRNQPQHF
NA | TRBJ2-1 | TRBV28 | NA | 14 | TGTGCCAGCAGTGATAGAGCTATCTACAATGAGCGGTTCTTC | CASSDRAIYNERFF
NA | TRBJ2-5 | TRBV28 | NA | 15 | TGTGCCAGCAGTCCCGCGGCAGCTTACCAAGAGACCCAGTACTTC | CASSPAAAYQETQYF
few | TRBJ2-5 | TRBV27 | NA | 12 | TGTGCCAGCAGTTTGGATAGAGAGACCCAGTACTTC | CASSLDRETQYF
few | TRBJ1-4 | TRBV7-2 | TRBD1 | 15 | TGTGCCAGCAGCGGACAGGACAGATTTGATGAAAAACTGTTTTTT | CASSGQDRFDEKLFF
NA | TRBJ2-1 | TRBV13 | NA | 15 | TGTGCCAGCAGCTCCCAGCGGCTCTCCTACAATGAGCAGTTCTTC | CASSSQRLSYNEQFF
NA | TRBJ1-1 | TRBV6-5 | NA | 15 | TGTGCCAGCAGTTACACGAGAGGGATGAACACTGAAGCTTTCTTT | CASSYTRGMNTEAFF
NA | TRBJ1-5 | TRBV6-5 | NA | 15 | TGTGCCAGCAGTTACTCTGGGGATATGAATCAGCCCCAGCATTTT | CASSYSGDMNQPQHF
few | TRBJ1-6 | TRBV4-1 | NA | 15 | TGCGCCAGCAGCCAAGATGGCGGGGTCGGTTCACCCCTCCACTTT | CASSQDGGVGSPLHF